The 19 T cell receptor beta chains given below trace back to one sample, sequenced in a study of blood T cell repertoires in COVID-19. The method was immunoSEQ multiplex PCR; TCRdb's version includes in-frame clones alone and lacks a portion of them. The sample contains 150,000 to 200,000 clones, around four fifths of which appear only once. The material sequenced was peripheral blood. Every receptor here comes from an older man with acute or convalescent COVID-19.

The genes are TRBV4-1 and TRBJ2-2, with 9 nucleotides matching TRBD2. CDR3 length: 17 residues. V lost 1 base to trimming and J lost 4 bases; unmatched junction nucleotides: 7. Germline assignment: CDR1 MGHRA and CDR2 YSYEKL. This CDR3 reads CASSQVRGGARTGELFF. The CDR3 region has the DNA TGCGCCAGCAGCCAAGTCCGCGGGGGGGCCCGCACCGGGGAGCTGTTTTTT.

This chain joins TRBV27 and TRBJ2-5; D perhaps matches TRBD1 (6 bases). The CDR3 is made up of 15 amino acids. V was clipped by 5 bases and J by 5 bases, with 18 bases between them. Germline assignment: CDR1 MNHEY and CDR2 SMNVEV (reference sequence). CDR3 region: CASSNPGTYDETQYF. The CDR3 coding sequence is TGTGCCAGCAGTAATCCCGGGACATATGATGAGACCCAGTACTTC.

The chain combines TRBV2 with TRBJ1-4, with 7 bases matching TRBD1. The CDR3 spans 14 residues. Trimming cost V 8 bases and J 6 bases; bases outside gene matches: 9. In germline, CDR1 is SNHLY, CDR2 FYNNEI. The CDR3 protein is CASGLGQPYEKLFF. The CDR3 bases are TGTGCCAGCGGACTGGGACAGCCCTATGAAAAACTGTTTTTT.

This chain connects TRBV6-4 to TRBJ1-2; a weak D match, TRBD1 (5 bases). CDR1 is MRHNA, CDR2 SNTAGT, per germline. The CDR3 covers 18 residues. The V and J ends lost 4 bases and 0 bases respectively, with 21 bases between them. The CDR3: CASSVPAGSPGANYGYTF. The CDR3 DNA is TGTGCCAGCAGTGTCCCGGCAGGATCCCCGGGGGCTAACTATGGCTACACCTTC.

The rearrangement joins TRBV7-8 to TRBJ1-5; D not certain. With 1 base removed from V and 5 bases from J, the gap between germline ends came to 12 bases. Per germline, CDR1 SGHVS and CDR2 FQNEAQ. The CDR3 sequence is 15 residues long. Written as DNA, the CDR3 is TGTGCCAGCAGCTTAGGTAACTCCCGGGATCAGCCCCAGCATTTT. Residues: CASSLGNSRDQPQHF.

This clone was seen once. The gene calls are TRBV15 and TRBJ1-2, with 9 bases lining up with TRBD1. With V trimmed by 0 bases and J by 6 bases, 8 bases remained unmatched. This CDR3 has 16 residues. Germline V gene data show CDR1 as LNHNV and CDR2 as YYDKDF (reference sequence). CDR3: CATSREYRGRLDGYTF. CDR3 nucleotides: TGTGCCACCAGCAGAGAATACAGGGGGCGTTTGGATGGCTACACCTTC.

The rearrangement joins TRBV18 to TRBJ1-4, with a tentative D call TRBD1 (6 bases). CDR3 length equals 16 residues. The germline V and J ends were trimmed by 5 bases and 4 bases, with 17 bases remaining between them. Germline CDR1 and CDR2: KGHSH and LQKENI. The CDR3 protein is CASSRNPGQLNEKLFF. In DNA, the CDR3 is TGTGCCAGCTCAAGAAATCCCGGACAGCTTAATGAAAAACTGTTTTTT.

Written as DNA, the CDR3 is TGTGCCAGCAGTGGGGCAGGGGGCTTCCACGAGCAGTACTTC. Protein product: CASSGAGGFHEQYF. The J gene is TRBJ2-7, the V gene TRBV25-1, with 8 bases lining up with TRBD1. Germline CDR1 MGHDK, CDR2 SYGVNS. J was trimmed by 5 bases and V by 4 bases; bases with no gene match: 7. The CDR3 is made up of 14 amino acids.

The chain combines TRBV7-9 with TRBJ2-4; 8 nucleotides line up with TRBD1. Germline V CDR1 and CDR2: SEHNR, FQNEAQ (reference sequence). V lost 7 bases and J lost 7; bases outside the gene matches: 9. This CDR3 region has 14 residues. CDR3 coding DNA: TGTGCCAGCACCACGCAGGGGGCAAAGAACATTCAGTACTTC. Residues: CASTTQGAKNIQYF.

This clone has a handful of counts. V gene TRBV5-1 combines with J gene TRBJ1-1; TRBD1 matches 9 bases. Germline V gene sequence: CDR1 SGHRS, CDR2 YFSETQ. The CDR3 runs 16 residues. V gave up 1 base and J gave up 5 bases; unmatched junction bases: 9. The CDR3 loop reads CASSLSSGQGWTEAFF. DNA for the CDR3: TGCGCCAGCAGCTTGAGCTCCGGACAGGGGTGGACTGAAGCTTTCTTT.

Concerning this clone: One junction end does not reproduce the germline sequence, and a read error may be involved. The genes are TRBV18 and TRBJ1-5, with a possible D match to TRBD1 (5 bases). Germline V gene sequence: CDR1 KGHSH, CDR2 LQKENI. This CDR3 spans 14 amino acids. CDR3 protein: CASSPQRGNQPQHF. The CDR3, as DNA: TGTGCCAGCTCGCCACAAAGGGGAAATCAGCCCCAGCATTTT.

For the CDR3, the DNA is TGTGCCAGCAGCCCAGGGGGCGGAAATGAAAAACTGTTTTTT. Its translation is CASSPGGGNEKLFF. This rearrangement joins TRBV7-2 to TRBJ1-4, with TRBD1 matching over 8 bases. Germline CDR1 reads SGHTA; CDR2 reads FQGNSA. V was pared by 5 bases and J by 5 bases, with 4 bases of the junction left unmatched. The CDR3 runs to 14 residues. The entire variable domain, with the rest obtained from reference TRBV7-2 and TRBJ1-4, is as follows: GAGVSQSPSNKVTEKGKDVELRCDPISGHTALYWYRQSLGQGLEFLIYFQGNSAPDKSGLPSDRFSAERTGGSVSTLTIQRTQQEDSAVYLCASSPGGGNEKLFFGSGTQLSVL.

This clone is medium-sized (0.01 to 0.1%) in the sample. This chain joins TRBV27 and TRBJ2-1; D possibly corresponds to TRBD2 (6 bases). V lost 9 bases and J 2 bases, leaving 11 bases between the germline ends. CDR3 size: 13 residues. CDR1 MNHEY and CDR2 SMNVEV come from the germline V gene (reference sequence). Written as DNA, the CDR3 is TGTGCCAGTGGGGACTTTCCCTACAATGAGCAGTTCTTC. Its translation: CASGDFPYNEQFF.

This sequence joins TRBV6-4 and TRBJ1-5, with TRBD1 matching over 7 bases. The CDR3 covers 17 residues. J gave up 2 bases and V 5 bases, and 12 bases lay outside the gene matches. Per the germline V gene, CDR1 is MRHNA and CDR2 is SNTAGT. In DNA, the CDR3 is TGTGCCAGCAGTTACTGGAATCGAGACAGGGGCAATCAGCCCCAGCATTTT. Translating gives CASSYWNRDRGNQPQHF.

This clone was seen a single time. This chain links TRBV11-2 with TRBJ1-2, with D perhaps TRBD1 (6 bases). Trimming cost V 0 bases and J 6 bases, with 11 bases left between them. This CDR3 is built from 14 residues. Germline values: CDR1 SGHAT, CDR2 FQNNGV. For the CDR3, the DNA is TGTGCCAGCAGCTTAGATCTGGCAGGGGATGGCTACACCTTC. Protein product: CASSLDLAGDGYTF.

The rearrangement uses TRBV27 and TRBJ1-1; D is uncertain. The V end was cut by 3 bases, the J end by 2 bases, with 13 bases between. Germline assignment: CDR1 MNHEY and CDR2 SMNVEV (reference sequence). This CDR3 is built from 15 residues. The chain's CDR3 is CASSFGVRLNTEAFF. DNA of the CDR3: TGTGCCAGCAGTTTCGGGGTCAGGCTAAACACTGAAGCTTTCTTT.

On this clone: It is unclear where the CDR3 begins or ends on the DNA, so no DNA is shown, and the CDR3 is as TCRdb lists it. This sequence joins TRBV2 and TRBJ2-1; the DNA was not used to check the table's D call, TRBD2. With termini counted, the CDR3 has 20 amino acids. Germline loops: CDR1 SNHLY, CDR2 FYNNEI. CDR3 sequence: CASSDSGTYQARATFGSQFF.

This clone was observed a few times. This chain links TRBV7-8 with TRBJ1-1; a possible D gene is TRBD1 (5 bases). The V gene lost 1 base and the J gene lost 4 bases, with 10 bases spanning the gap. The V gene's germline CDR1 is SGHVS and CDR2 FQNEAQ. CDR3 length equals 14 residues. The CDR3: CASSLGWQGTEAFF. Written as DNA, the CDR3 is TGTGCCAGCAGCTTAGGGTGGCAGGGCACTGAAGCTTTCTTT.

This chain connects TRBV19 to TRBJ1-1; a possible D gene is TRBD1 (6 bases). This CDR3 contains 14 residues. Germline CDR1 reads LNHDA; CDR2 reads SQIVND (reference sequence). V gave up 3 bases and J gave up 1 base, with 9 bases separating them. The CDR3 sequence is CASSMYRANTEAFF. As DNA, the CDR3 is TGTGCCAGTAGTATGTACAGGGCGAACACTGAAGCTTTCTTT.